One sample yielded the 7 T cell receptor beta chains listed below, sequenced in a study of blood T cell repertoires in COVID-19. The method was immunoSEQ multiplex PCR; TCRdb's version includes in-frame clones alone and lacks a portion of them. The table includes more than 200,000 clones, 80% to 90% detected once. Material: peripheral blood. These receptors all stem from a man aged 50-59 years with acute or convalescent COVID-19.

CDR3 loop: CSVDRQGDGEAFF. Written as DNA, the CDR3 is TGCAGCGTTGATCGTCAGGGGGATGGTGAAGCTTTCTTT. The chain carries TRBV29-1 and TRBJ1-1; 7 bases align to TRBD1. The CDR3 runs to 13 residues. The germline V gene encodes CDR1 SQVTM and CDR2 ANQGSEA. V gave up 3 bases and J gave up 7 bases; unmatched junction bases: 8.

V gene TRBV23-1 combines with J gene TRBJ1-5; 8 bases are shared with TRBD1. TRBV23-1 has ORF status, its function being uncertain. The ends lost 0 bases at V and 1 base at J; junction bases unmatched: 8. The CDR3 consists of 18 residues. CDR3 DNA sequence: TGCGCCAGCAGTCAATCAGGGACAGGCCCTGGAAGCAATCAGCCCCAGCATTTT. It translates to CASSQSGTGPGSNQPQHF.

J is TRBJ2-7 and V is TRBV7-6; 11 bases map to TRBD1. The length of the CDR3 is 16 residues. CDR1 is SGHVS and CDR2 is FNYEAQ in the germline V gene. V shed 4 bases, J shed 2 bases, and the junction held 7 bases outside the gene matches. This CDR3 is CASSSRGGQGAYEQYF. CDR3 bases: TGTGCCAGCAGCTCCCGCGGGGGACAGGGGGCCTACGAGCAGTACTTC.

V is TRBV18 and J is TRBJ2-3, with no clear D. V was shortened by 4 bases and J by 9 bases, with 20 bases between the two germline ends. Germline CDR1 and CDR2: KGHSH and LQKENI. This CDR3 has 15 amino acids. The DNA for the CDR3 is TGTGCCAGCTCACTTTCGGCTCTCCTTTCGACAACGCAGTATTTT. It specifies CASSLSALLSTTQYF.

V is TRBV29-1 and J is TRBJ2-7; TRBD2 agrees at 7 bases. V gave up 7 bases and J gave up 5 bases; unmatched junction bases: 5. CDR1 and CDR2 from the germline V gene are SQVTM and ANQGSEA. The CDR3 spans 11 residues. The CDR3 region has the DNA TGCAGCGGTAAAACTAGCGACGAGCAGTACTTC. Amino acids: CSGKTSDEQYF.

The V call is TRBV6-1, the J call TRBJ1-2; D unclear. The CDR3 is 14 amino acids. CDR1 MNHNS and CDR2 SASEGT come from the germline V gene. Trimming stripped 1 base from V and 8 bases from J, with 14 bases between. The CDR3 loop reads CASSEGATRSGYTF. Written as DNA, the CDR3 is TGTGCCAGCAGTGAAGGGGCGACAAGAAGCGGCTACACCTTC.

The chain couples TRBV18 to TRBJ1-5; unclear D gene. CDR1 and CDR2 (germline): KGHSH, LQKENI. The V end was cut by 5 bases, the J end by 0 bases, with 8 bases between. The CDR3 extends over 14 amino acids. CDR3: CASSVAVSNQPQHF. CDR3 in DNA: TGTGCCAGCTCAGTGGCGGTTAGCAATCAGCCCCAGCATTTT.